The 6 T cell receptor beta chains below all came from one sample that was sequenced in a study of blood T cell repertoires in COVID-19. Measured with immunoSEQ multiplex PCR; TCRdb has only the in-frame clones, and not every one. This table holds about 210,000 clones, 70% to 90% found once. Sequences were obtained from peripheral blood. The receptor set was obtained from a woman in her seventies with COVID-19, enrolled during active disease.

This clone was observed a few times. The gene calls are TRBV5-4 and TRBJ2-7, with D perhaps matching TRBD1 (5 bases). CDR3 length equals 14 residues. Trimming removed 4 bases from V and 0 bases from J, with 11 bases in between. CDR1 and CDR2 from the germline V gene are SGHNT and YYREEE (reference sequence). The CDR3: CASSRDRNSYEQYF. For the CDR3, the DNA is TGTGCCAGCAGCCGCGACAGAAACTCCTACGAGCAGTACTTC.

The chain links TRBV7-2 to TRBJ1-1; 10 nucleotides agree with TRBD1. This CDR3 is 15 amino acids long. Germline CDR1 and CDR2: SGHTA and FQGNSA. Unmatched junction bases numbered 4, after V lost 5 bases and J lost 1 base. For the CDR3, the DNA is TGTGCCAGCAGCGCGAGGGACAGGGGGAACACTGAAGCTTTCTTT. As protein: CASSARDRGNTEAFF.

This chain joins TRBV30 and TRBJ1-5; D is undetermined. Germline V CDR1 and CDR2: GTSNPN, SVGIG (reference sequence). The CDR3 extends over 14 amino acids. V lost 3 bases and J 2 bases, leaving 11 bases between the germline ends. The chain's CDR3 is CAWSRGGGNQPQHF. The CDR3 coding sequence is TGTGCCTGGAGCCGGGGAGGTGGCAATCAGCCCCAGCATTTT.

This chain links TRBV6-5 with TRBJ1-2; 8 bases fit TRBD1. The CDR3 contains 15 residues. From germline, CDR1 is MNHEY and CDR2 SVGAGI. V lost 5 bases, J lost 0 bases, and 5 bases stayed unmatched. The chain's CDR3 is CASSRTGSANYGYTF. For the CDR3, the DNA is TGTGCCAGCAGTCGGACAGGGTCAGCTAACTATGGCTACACCTTC.

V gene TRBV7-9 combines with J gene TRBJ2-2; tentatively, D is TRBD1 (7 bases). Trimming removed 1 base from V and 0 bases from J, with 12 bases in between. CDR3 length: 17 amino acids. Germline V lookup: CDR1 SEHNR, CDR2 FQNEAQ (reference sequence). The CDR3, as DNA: TGTGCCAGCAGCTTAGGGAGGGGGCTCGCGAACACCGGGGAGCTGTTTTTT. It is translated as CASSLGRGLANTGELFF.

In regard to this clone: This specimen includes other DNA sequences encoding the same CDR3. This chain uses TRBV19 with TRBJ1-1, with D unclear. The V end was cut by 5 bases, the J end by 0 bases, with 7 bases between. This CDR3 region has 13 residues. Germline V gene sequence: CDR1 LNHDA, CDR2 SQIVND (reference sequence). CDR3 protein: CASSPDLNTEAFF. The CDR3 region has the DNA TGTGCCAGTAGTCCCGACTTGAACACTGAAGCTTTCTTT.